This is a list of T cell receptor beta chains from one sample in a study of shared clonotypes between healthy human individuals. Clones were sequenced by immunoSEQ multiplex PCR, and TCRdb holds only the in-frame ones, with some missing. The data contain 2 million or so clones, approximately 95% of them singletons. The sequencing sample was made of naive CD8+ T cells sorted from blood. These receptors were taken from a man between 18 and 35 years old in good health. Both conserved end residues are part of each CDR3. A D gene is named only where the DNA matches it firmly. The size entry is marked missing in some rows and otherwise reads once, few, many or a size class.

>TRBJ1-4|TRBV27|.|TRBD1
CASSPGQAYEKLFF
TGTGCCAGCAGTCCGGGACAGGCTTATGAAAAACTGTTTTTT
>TRBJ2-3|TRBV7-8|once|TRBD2
CASSPSLMTSGRADTQYF
TGTGCCAGCAGCCCCTCGCTGATGACTAGCGGGAGGGCAGATACGCAGTATTTT
>TRBJ1-3|TRBV11-2|.|.
CASSLEQSSGNTIYF
TGTGCCAGCAGCTTAGAACAGTCCTCTGGAAACACCATATATTTT
>TRBJ1-1|TRBV27|.|.
CASSLSGEAEAFF
TGTGCCAGCAGTCTATCAGGGGAGGCTGAAGCTTTCTTT
>TRBJ2-1|TRBV4-3|.|TRBD1
CASSLGQGLYNEQFF
TGCGCCAGCAGCCTGGGACAGGGCCTTTACAATGAGCAGTTCTTC
>TRBJ2-5|TRBV14|.|.
CASSPEGVQETQYF
TGTGCCAGCAGCCCGGAAGGGGTTCAAGAGACCCAGTACTTC
>TRBJ2-7|TRBV4-1|.|TRBD1
CASSQRAGTGASYEQYF
TGCGCCAGCAGCCAACGAGCCGGGACAGGCGCCTCCTACGAGCAGTACTTC
>TRBJ2-1|TRBV28|.|.
CASSGPLRDEQFF
TGTGCCAGCAGTGGCCCCCTCAGGGATGAGCAGTTCTTC
>TRBJ1-4|TRBV6-1|.|TRBD1
CASSITGVFTEKLFF
TGTGCCAGCAGTATAACAGGGGTGTTTACTGAAAAACTGTTTTTT
>TRBJ2-1|TRBV2|.|.
CASSGEASSYNEQFF
TGTGCCAGCAGTGGGGAAGCGAGCTCCTACAATGAGCAGTTCTTC
>TRBJ1-1|TRBV5-1|.|.
CASSHTTSYGEAFF
TGCGCCAGCAGCCACACGACGAGCTACGGTGAAGCTTTCTTT
>TRBJ2-5|TRBV7-9|.|.
CASSLGWSAKQETQYF
TGTGCCAGCAGCTTAGGTTGGAGCGCAAAACAAGAGACCCAGTACTTC
>TRBJ1-4|TRBV15|.|TRBD1
CATSGMTGVDEKLFF
TGTGCCACCAGCGGTATGACAGGGGTTGATGAAAAACTGTTTTTT
>TRBJ2-1|TRBV6-6|.|TRBD1
CASTTTGNNEQFF
TGTGCCAGCACTACGACAGGGAACAATGAGCAGTTCTTC
>TRBJ1-1|TRBV5-6|.|.
CASSLAVTEAFF
TGTGCCAGCAGCTTGGCGGTCACTGAAGCTTTCTTT
>TRBJ1-6|TRBV5-4|.|.
CASSLGGSSYNSPLHF
TGTGCCAGCAGCTTGGGAGGGAGCTCCTATAATTCACCCCTCCACTTT
>TRBJ2-7|TRBV4-1|.|.
CASSQDRPGGYEQYF
TGCGCCAGCAGCCAAGATCGCCCCGGTGGTTACGAGCAGTACTTC
>TRBJ2-3|TRBV7-2|.|.
CASSPGLSTDTQYF
TGTGCCAGCAGCCCTGGACTCAGCACAGATACGCAGTATTTT
>TRBJ2-7|TRBV7-9|once|.
CASSFGGTSYEQYF
TGTGCCAGCAGCTTCGGCGGGACCTCCTACGAGCAGTACTTC
>TRBJ1-5|TRBV6-5|.|.
CASSDGLNQPQHF
TGTGCCAGCAGTGACGGACTTAATCAGCCCCAGCATTTT
>TRBJ2-5|TRBV10-3|.|TRBD1
CAISDRDRGETQYF
TGTGCCATCAGTGACCGGGACAGGGGAGAGACCCAGTACTTC
>TRBJ2-7|TRBV5-1|once|.
CASTNTLDPSEQYF
TGCGCCAGTACAAACACCCTGGACCCCAGCGAGCAGTACTTC
>TRBJ2-1|TRBV5-1|.|.
CASSPMGTSSFDEQFF
TGCGCCAGCAGCCCTATGGGTACTAGTTCGTTCGATGAGCAGTTCTTC
>TRBJ1-1|TRBV4-3|.|.
CASSQDLRGTEAFF
TGCGCCAGCAGCCAAGATCTAAGGGGCACTGAAGCTTTCTTT
>TRBJ2-2|TRBV13|.|.
CASSPGGAGDTGELFF
TGTGCCAGCAGCCCGGGCGGGGCCGGGGACACCGGGGAGCTGTTTTTT
>TRBJ2-7|TRBV5-1|.|TRBD1
CASSPGQGVAYEQYF
TGCGCCAGCAGCCCCGGACAGGGGGTGGCCTACGAGCAGTACTTC
>TRBJ2-1|TRBV9|.|.
CASSVVYYGDEQFF
TGTGCCAGCAGCGTTGTCTACTATGGAGATGAGCAGTTCTTC
>TRBJ1-2|TRBV5-1|.|.
CASSSGGGYVGGYTF
TGCGCCAGCAGCTCCGGGGGCGGGTATGTAGGTGGCTACACCTTC
>TRBJ2-1|TRBV11-2|.|.
CASSLEFDSYNEQFF
TGTGCCAGCAGCTTAGAGTTTGACTCCTACAATGAGCAGTTCTTC
>TRBJ1-4|TRBV4-1|.|TRBD1
CASSPQTGRGEKLFF
TGCGCCAGCAGCCCCCAGACAGGGCGAGGTGAAAAACTGTTTTTT
>TRBJ2-5|TRBV6-4|.|TRBD2
CASSWGLDGMETQYF
TGTGCCAGCAGTTGGGGACTAGACGGGATGGAGACCCAGTACTTC
>TRBJ1-2|TRBV7-2|.|TRBD1
CASSAQGLGYTF
TGTGCCAGCAGCGCACAGGGGTTAGGCTACACCTTC
>TRBJ2-3|TRBV2|.|.
CASSEAEEGGGDTQYF
TGTGCCAGCAGTGAAGCTGAAGAGGGGGGAGGAGATACGCAGTATTTT
>TRBJ2-2|TRBV7-2|.|TRBD2
CASSILAGVRSGELFF
TGTGCCAGCAGCATTCTAGCGGGAGTAAGATCAGGGGAGCTGTTTTTT
>TRBJ1-5|TRBV27|.|TRBD1
CASSRQGNMGNQPQHF
TGTGCCAGCAGTAGACAGGGGAACATGGGCAATCAGCCCCAGCATTTT
>TRBJ2-1|TRBV6-5|once|.
CASSFAGREQFF
TGTGCCAGCAGTTTCGCAGGGCGTGAGCAGTTCTTC
>TRBJ2-1|TRBV6-5|.|TRBD2
CASSRGTSVDNEQFF
TGTGCCAGCAGCCGAGGGACTAGCGTCGACAATGAGCAGTTCTTC
>TRBJ1-1|TRBV14|.|.
CASSPRATLNTEAFF
TGTGCCAGCAGCCCAAGGGCCACGTTGAACACTGAAGCTTTCTTT
>TRBJ2-7|TRBV10-1|.|.
CASSESNKGPNYEQYF
TGCGCCAGCAGTGAGTCGAATAAGGGACCAAACTACGAGCAGTACTTC
>TRBJ2-1|TRBV5-5|once|TRBD2
CASSWGVTSGSDEQFF
TGTGCCAGCAGCTGGGGGGTGACTAGCGGGAGCGATGAGCAGTTCTTC
>TRBJ2-3|TRBV27|.|.
CASSWGAGADTQYF
TGTGCCAGCAGTTGGGGGGCGGGGGCAGATACGCAGTATTTT
>TRBJ2-3|TRBV5-1|.|TRBD1
CASSEGQGGLDTQYF
TGCGCCAGCAGCGAGGGACAGGGGGGTCTAGATACGCAGTATTTT
>TRBJ1-1|TRBV7-9|.|.
CASRPPGPYMNTEAFF
TGTGCCAGCAGACCGCCCGGGCCTTACATGAACACTGAAGCTTTCTTT
>TRBJ2-1|TRBV6-1|.|.
CASRLPGVSEQFF
TGTGCCAGCAGATTACCAGGGGTTTCTGAGCAGTTCTTC
>TRBJ2-7|TRBV5-4|.|.
CASSPMGSYEQYF
TGTGCCAGCAGCCCCATGGGGTCCTACGAGCAGTACTTC
>TRBJ2-7|TRBV28|once|.
CASSLSGSAYEQYF
TGTGCCAGCAGTTTATCGGGATCCGCCTACGAGCAGTACTTC
>TRBJ2-7|TRBV6-5|.|TRBD1
CASSYLTGAYEQYF
TGTGCCAGCAGTTACCTGACAGGGGCCTACGAGCAGTACTTC
>TRBJ2-1|TRBV9|.|.
CASSVDGGVYNEQFF
TGTGCCAGCAGCGTAGACGGGGGTGTGTACAATGAGCAGTTCTTC
>TRBJ2-3|TRBV13|.|TRBD2
CASSNGGLAGGTDTQYF
TGTGCCAGCAGCAATGGTGGACTAGCGGGGGGGACAGATACGCAGTATTTT
>TRBJ2-1|TRBV4-1|once|TRBD2
CASSQSAGGFYNEQFF
TGCGCCAGCAGCCAATCAGCGGGGGGCTTCTACAATGAGCAGTTCTTC
>TRBJ2-7|TRBV27|.|TRBD1
CASSQTGGTYEQYF
TGTGCCAGCAGCCAGACAGGGGGTACCTACGAGCAGTACTTC
>TRBJ1-6|TRBV30|.|.
CAWSEPQGGNSPLHF
TGTGCCTGGAGTGAACCGCAGGGAGGGAATTCACCCCTCCACTTT
>TRBJ2-5|TRBV27|.|.
CASSLGLGGLETQYF
TGTGCCAGCAGTTTAGGACTAGGGGGACTAGAGACCCAGTACTTC
>TRBJ2-1|TRBV5-1|.|TRBD2
CASSLGLAGDEQFF
TGCGCCAGCAGCTTGGGACTAGCGGGCGATGAGCAGTTCTTC
>TRBJ1-1|TRBV13|.|TRBD1
CASSWTGGNTEAFF
TGTGCCAGCAGCTGGACAGGAGGGAACACTGAAGCTTTCTTT
>TRBJ2-1|TRBV4-3|.|TRBD2
CASSQFTSASSYNEQFF
TGCGCCAGCAGCCAATTCACTAGCGCAAGCTCCTACAATGAGCAGTTCTTC
>TRBJ2-5|TRBV2|.|.
CASTDPGELIRETQYF
TGTGCCAGCACTGACCCTGGGGAATTGATCCGAGAGACCCAGTACTTC
>TRBJ2-7|TRBV27|.|.
CASSFSAGARYYEQYF
TGTGCCAGCAGTTTCTCCGCGGGGGCAAGATACTACGAGCAGTACTTC
>TRBJ2-1|TRBV5-4|.|.
CASSNSGLLNEQFF
TGTGCCAGCAGCAACTCGGGACTCCTCAATGAGCAGTTCTTC